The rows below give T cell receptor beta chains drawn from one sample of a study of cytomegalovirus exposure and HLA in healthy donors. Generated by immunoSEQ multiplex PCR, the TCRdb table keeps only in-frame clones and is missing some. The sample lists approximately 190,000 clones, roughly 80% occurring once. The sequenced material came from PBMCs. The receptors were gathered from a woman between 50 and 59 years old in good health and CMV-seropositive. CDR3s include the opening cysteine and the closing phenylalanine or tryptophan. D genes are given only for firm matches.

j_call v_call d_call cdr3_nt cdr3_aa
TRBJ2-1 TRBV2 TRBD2 TGTGCCAGCACTCCCCAGGTGGTAGCGGGCGATGAGCAGTTCTTC CASTPQVVAGDEQFF
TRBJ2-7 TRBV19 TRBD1 TGTGCCAGTAGTGCCGGGACAGTGACCAACGAGCAGTACTTC CASSAGTVTNEQYF
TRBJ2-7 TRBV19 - TGTGCCAGTAGTAACCGACAGACGCACTACGAGCAGTACTTC CASSNRQTHYEQYF
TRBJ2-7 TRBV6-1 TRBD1 TGTGCCAGCAGTGCTGACAGGGCTGGGGAGCAGTACTTC CASSADRAGEQYF
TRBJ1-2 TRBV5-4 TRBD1 TGTGCCAGCAGCTGGGGACAGGGGAATCGCTACACCTTC CASSWGQGNRYTF
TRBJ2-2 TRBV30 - TGTGCCTGGAGTAAGTTCCAGACCGGGGAGCTGTTTTTT CAWSKFQTGELFF
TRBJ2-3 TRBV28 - TGTGCCAGCAGTTTAGGAGTTTCAGATACGCAGTATTTT CASSLGVSDTQYF
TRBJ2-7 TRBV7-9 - TGTGCCAGCAGTCCAGATTGGTACGAGCAGTACTTC CASSPDWYEQYF
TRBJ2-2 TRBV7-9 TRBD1 TGTTCCAGTCAGACAGGGCCAGGCACCGGGGAGCTGTTTTTT CSSQTGPGTGELFF
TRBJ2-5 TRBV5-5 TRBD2 TGTGCCAGCAGCTTGGGACTAGCGGAGCTCCAAGAGACCCAGTACTTC CASSLGLAELQETQYF